This entry lists 14 T cell receptor beta chains sequenced from one sample in a study of cytomegalovirus exposure and HLA in healthy donors. 60 Vbeta and 13 Jbeta primers were used in PCR. The method was immunoSEQ multiplex PCR; TCRdb's version includes in-frame clones alone and lacks a portion of them. Of about 99,000 clones in the sample, around 80% were seen once. The sequenced material came from PBMCs. These receptors were obtained from a male donor in good health and CMV-seropositive.

This rearrangement joins TRBV11-2 to TRBJ1-6; D is perhaps TRBD1 (5 bases). The V end was cut by 5 bases, the J end by 6 bases, with 11 bases between. There are 14 residues in the CDR3. CDR1 and CDR2 from the germline V gene are SGHAT and FQNNGV. Written as DNA, the CDR3 is TGTGCCAGCAGCCCGCGGGGGTCTAATTCACCCCTCCACTTT. Translated, it gives CASSPRGSNSPLHF.

V usage is TRBV13 and J usage is TRBJ1-2; D ambiguous. V lost 4 bases to trimming and J lost 7 bases, with 19 bases between them. This CDR3 region has 15 residues. Germline CDR1 reads PRHDT; CDR2 reads FYEKMQ (reference sequence). The CDR3 DNA reads TGTGCCAGCAGCTACACGACAATCGGGCGGGTTGGCTACACCTTC. Translation gives CASSYTTIGRVGYTF.

The gene calls are TRBV7-3 and TRBJ1-2, with D perhaps matching TRBD1 (5 bases). The CDR3 consists of 11 residues. Trimming left V 11 bases short and J 6 bases short, with 13 bases between. From germline, CDR1 is SGHTA and CDR2 FQGTGA. CDR3 amino acids: CAAGGDHGYTF. The CDR3 DNA sequence: TGTGCCGCGGGGGGTGATCATGGCTACACCTTC.

The chain is built from TRBV13 and TRBJ2-7, with D possibly being TRBD1 (5 bases). Germline CDR1 is PRHDT and CDR2 is FYEKMQ (reference sequence). The CDR3 is 14 amino acids. Trimming took off 0 bases at V and 5 bases at J, with 11 bases between the two ends. As DNA, the CDR3 is TGTGCCAGCAGCTTAGGCCAGGGTGGTGACGAGCAGTACTTC. This encodes CASSLGQGGDEQYF. Variable domain in full (rest from reference TRBV13 and TRBJ2-7): AAGVIQSPRHLIKEKRETATLKCYPIPRHDTVYWYQQGPGQDPQFLISFYEKMQSDKGSIPDRFSAQQFSDYHSELNMSSLELGDSALYFCASSLGQGGDEQYFGPGTRLTVT.

The chain has TRBV6-6 and TRBJ1-4, with 11 nucleotides matching TRBD1. Germline lookup yields CDR1 MNHNY and CDR2 SVGAGI (reference sequence). CDR3 length equals 16 residues. The V segment lost 6 bases and the J segment 6 bases; nucleotides outside the gene matches: 9. CDR3 amino acids: CASSPGTGGRYEKLFF. The CDR3 nucleotides are TGTGCCAGCAGCCCAGGGACAGGGGGTCGATATGAAAAACTGTTTTTT.

The chain joins TRBV9 to TRBJ2-6; 10 bases match TRBD1. J was trimmed by 0 bases and V by 4 bases; bases with no gene match: 13. Per germline, CDR1 SGDLS and CDR2 YYNGEE. The CDR3 spans 20 residues. CDR3 bases: TGTGCCAGCAGCCTAAGGGGGACAGGGGCTGGACTCTCTGGGGCCAACGTCCTGACTTTC. Its translation is CASSLRGTGAGLSGANVLTF.

The V and J genes are TRBV19 and TRBJ2-1; 8 nucleotides agree with TRBD1. This CDR3 comprises 16 residues. The V segment lost 7 bases and the J segment 3 bases; nucleotides outside the gene matches: 11. Looked up from germline, CDR1 is LNHDA and CDR2 is SQIVND (reference sequence). CDR3 sequence: CASKGRGRENYNEQFF. In DNA, the CDR3 is TGTGCCAGTAAGGGCAGGGGGCGAGAAAACTACAATGAGCAGTTCTTC.

The genes are TRBV19 and TRBJ1-5, with D uncertain. The CDR3 is 12 amino acids. Germline-derived CDR1 and CDR2 are LNHDA and SQIVND (reference sequence). Trimming removed 8 bases from V and 0 bases from J, with 5 bases in between. CDR3 coding DNA: TGTGCCAGTCACTTTAGCAATCAGCCCCAGCATTTT. Protein: CASHFSNQPQHF.

The gene calls are TRBV6-4 and TRBJ1-2; tentative D call: TRBD1 (6 bases). The germline CDR1 and CDR2 sequences are MRHNA and SNTAGT. The CDR3 spans 14 residues. The V and J ends lost 3 bases and 6 bases respectively, with 14 bases between them. This CDR3 is CASSEGAGNDGYTF. For the CDR3, the DNA is TGTGCCAGCAGTGAGGGGGCAGGGAACGATGGCTACACCTTC.

The chain is built from TRBV11-1 and TRBJ1-1; D perhaps matches TRBD1 (5 bases). The CDR3 runs 14 residues. Trimming removed 3 bases at V and 1 base at J, with 9 bases between. Germline values: CDR1 SGHAT, CDR2 FQDESV (reference sequence). The CDR3 here is CASSFSGGNTEAFF. CDR3 coding DNA: TGTGCCAGCAGCTTTTCGGGGGGGAACACTGAAGCTTTCTTT.

In DNA, the CDR3 is TGTGCCAGTAACGAGGATAGGGGTTATAATTCACCCCTCCACTTT. This sequence encodes CASNEDRGYNSPLHF. The chain joins TRBV19 to TRBJ1-6, with D possibly being TRBD1 (5 bases). V was cut by 7 bases and J by 4 bases, with 14 bases left in between. The CDR3 spans 15 residues. The germline V gene encodes CDR1 LNHDA and CDR2 SQIVND (reference sequence).

The chain links TRBV28 to TRBJ2-1, with a weak D call TRBD2 (7 bases). The CDR3 spans 17 residues. Germline assignment: CDR1 MDHEN and CDR2 SYDVKM. V was clipped by 2 bases and J by 0 bases, with 14 bases between them. CDR3 bases: TGTGCCAGCAGTTTAGTGGGGGGGCGGGGCTCCTACAATGAGCAGTTCTTC. It encodes CASSLVGGRGSYNEQFF. The whole variable domain, remainder taken from reference TRBV28 and TRBJ2-1, is DVKVTQSSRYLVKRTGEKVFLECVQDMDHENMFWYRQDPGLGLRLIYFSYDVKMKEKGDIPEGYSVSREKKERFSLILESASTNQTSMYLCASSLVGGRGSYNEQFFGPGTRLTVL.

The chain combines TRBV2 with TRBJ1-2, with D possibly being TRBD1 (5 bases). Deletions cut 3 bases from V and 4 bases from J, with 9 bases between. The CDR3 is 13 residues long. The germline V gene has CDR1 SNHLY and CDR2 FYNNEI. CDR3 amino acids: CASSDGGVYGYTF. In nucleotides, the CDR3 is TGTGCCAGCAGTGATGGGGGGGTCTATGGCTACACCTTC.

The chain combines TRBV5-1 with TRBJ1-3; 10 bases fit TRBD1. The CDR3 is 14 amino acids. In germline, CDR1 is SGHRS, CDR2 YFSETQ. Germline trimming cut 0 bases from V and 8 bases from J; bases unmatched to any gene: 2. The CDR3 coding sequence is TGCGCCAGCAGCTTGGGACAGGGGGCTGACACCATATATTTT. Translated: CASSLGQGADTIYF.